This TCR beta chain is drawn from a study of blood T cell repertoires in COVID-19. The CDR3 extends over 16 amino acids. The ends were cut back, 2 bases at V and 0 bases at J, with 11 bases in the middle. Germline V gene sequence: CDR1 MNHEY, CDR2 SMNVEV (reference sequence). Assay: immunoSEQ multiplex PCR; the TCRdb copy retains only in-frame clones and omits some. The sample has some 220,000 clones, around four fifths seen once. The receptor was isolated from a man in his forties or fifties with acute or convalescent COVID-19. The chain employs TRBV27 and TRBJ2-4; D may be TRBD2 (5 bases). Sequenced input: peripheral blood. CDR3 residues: CASSLVATLAKNIQYF. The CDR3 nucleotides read TGTGCCAGCAGTTTAGTAGCGACTCTAGCCAAAAACATTCAGTACTTC.